This T cell receptor beta chain was captured in a study of PD-1 blockade in classical Hodgkin lymphoma. Overall study results and limits: Why the repertoires differ is still unclear, perhaps disease activity or prior therapy. Newly diagnosed patients had baseline TCR diversity that was reportedly lower than that of healthy donors. After ASCT, patients who started nivolumab under 1 year later were excluded. Patients who responded completely had about the same baseline diversity as newly diagnosed patients.

Germline CDR1 reads MNHEY; CDR2 reads SVGAGI. The CDR3 consists of 12 residues. Brentuximab vedotin exposure varied, and every patient relapsed after autologous stem cell transplantation. This clone is categorized as medium-sized. Its cognate antigen is unknown. At one end, the junction sequence differs from germline, possibly due to a read error. The table came from immunoSEQ multiplex PCR; TCRdb's copy has only in-frame clones and leaves some out. The sample records about 26,000 clones, approximately 67% being singletons. This receptor was taken from a human donor with classical Hodgkin lymphoma. The input for sequencing was peripheral blood mononuclear cells (PBMCs), taken before the second cycle of nivolumab. This rearrangement joins TRBV6-5 to TRBJ2-7; D is possibly TRBD2 (6 bases). The CDR3 DNA follows: TGTGCCAGCAGTCCCGGGACTTACGGGCAGTACTTC. Translated, it gives CASSPGTYGQYF.